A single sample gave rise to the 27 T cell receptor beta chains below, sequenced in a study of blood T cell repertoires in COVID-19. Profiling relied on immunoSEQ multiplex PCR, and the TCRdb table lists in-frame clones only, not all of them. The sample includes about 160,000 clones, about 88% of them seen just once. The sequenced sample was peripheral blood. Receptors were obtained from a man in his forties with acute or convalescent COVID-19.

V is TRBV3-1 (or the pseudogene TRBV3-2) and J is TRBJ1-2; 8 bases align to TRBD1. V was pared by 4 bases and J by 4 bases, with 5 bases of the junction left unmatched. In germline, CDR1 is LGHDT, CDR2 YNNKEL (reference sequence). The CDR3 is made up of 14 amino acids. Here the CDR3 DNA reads TGTGCCAGCAGCCCTACAGGGGGTAGCTATGGCTACACCTTC. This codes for CASSPTGGSYGYTF.

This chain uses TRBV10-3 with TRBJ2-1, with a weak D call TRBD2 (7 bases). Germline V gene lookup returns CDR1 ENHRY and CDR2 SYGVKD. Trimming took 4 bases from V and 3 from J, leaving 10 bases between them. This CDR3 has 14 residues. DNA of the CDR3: TGTGCCATCAGTGCGGGGGGCAGCTACAATGAGCAGTTCTTC. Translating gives CAISAGGSYNEQFF.

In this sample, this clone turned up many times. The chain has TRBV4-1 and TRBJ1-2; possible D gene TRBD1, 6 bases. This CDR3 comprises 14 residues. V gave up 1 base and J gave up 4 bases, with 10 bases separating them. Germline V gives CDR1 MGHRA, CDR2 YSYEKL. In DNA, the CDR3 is TGCGCCAGCAGCCAAGCGCAGGGGCCCTATGGCTACACCTTC. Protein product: CASSQAQGPYGYTF.

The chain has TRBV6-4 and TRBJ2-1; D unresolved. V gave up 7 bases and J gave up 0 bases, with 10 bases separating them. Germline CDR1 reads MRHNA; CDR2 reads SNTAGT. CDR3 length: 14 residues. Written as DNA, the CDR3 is TGTGCCAGCAAAGAAGAGAGCTCCTACAATGAGCAGTTCTTC. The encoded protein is CASKEESSYNEQFF.

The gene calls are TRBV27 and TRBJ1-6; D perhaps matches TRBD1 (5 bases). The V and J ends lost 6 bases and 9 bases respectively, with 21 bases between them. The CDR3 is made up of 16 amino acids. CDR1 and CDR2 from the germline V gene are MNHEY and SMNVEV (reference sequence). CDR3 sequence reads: CASSPVSGRAGSPLHF. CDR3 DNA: TGTGCCAGCAGCCCCGTGTCAGGCAGGGCAGGTTCACCCCTCCACTTT.

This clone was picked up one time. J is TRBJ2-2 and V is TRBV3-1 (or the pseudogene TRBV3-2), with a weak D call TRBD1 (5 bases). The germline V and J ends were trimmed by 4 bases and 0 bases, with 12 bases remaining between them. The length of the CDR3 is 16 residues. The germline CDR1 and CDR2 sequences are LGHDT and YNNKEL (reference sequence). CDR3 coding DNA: TGTGCCAGCAGCCTCTGGACATCCTCGAACACCGGGGAGCTGTTTTTT. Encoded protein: CASSLWTSSNTGELFF.

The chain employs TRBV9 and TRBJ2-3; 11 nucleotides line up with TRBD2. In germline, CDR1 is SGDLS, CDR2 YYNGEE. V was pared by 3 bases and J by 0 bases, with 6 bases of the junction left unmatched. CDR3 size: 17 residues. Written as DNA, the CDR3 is TGTGCCAGCAGCGGCACTAGCGGGGGCCTAAGCACAGATACGCAGTATTTT. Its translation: CASSGTSGGLSTDTQYF.

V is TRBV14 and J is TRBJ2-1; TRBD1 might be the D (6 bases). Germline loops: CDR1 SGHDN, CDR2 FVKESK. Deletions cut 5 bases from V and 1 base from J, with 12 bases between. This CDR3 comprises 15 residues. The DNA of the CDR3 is TGTGCCAGCAGCTTTACAGGGTCGTCCTACAATGAGCAGTTCTTC. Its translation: CASSFTGSSYNEQFF.

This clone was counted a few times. CDR3 sequence (DNA): TGCGCCAGCAGCCAAGGAACTTCTGGAAACACCATATATTTT. This gives the protein CASSQGTSGNTIYF. The chain joins TRBV4-3 to TRBJ1-3, with no clear D. V shed 1 base and J shed 1 base, with 5 bases lying between them. This CDR3 has 14 residues. The germline gives CDR1 LGHNA, CDR2 YSLEER.

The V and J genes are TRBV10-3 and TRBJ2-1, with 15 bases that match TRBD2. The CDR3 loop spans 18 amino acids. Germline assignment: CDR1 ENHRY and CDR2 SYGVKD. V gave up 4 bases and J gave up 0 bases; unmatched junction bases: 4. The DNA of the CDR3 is TGTGCCATCAGTGTCGGGACTAGCGGGGGGAGCTCCTACAATGAGCAGTTCTTC. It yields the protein CAISVGTSGGSSYNEQFF.

The CDR3 nucleotides are TGTGCCAGCAGTTACTCTATCAGGATCAACACTGAAGCTTTCTTT. This sequence encodes CASSYSIRINTEAFF. The rearrangement uses TRBV6-6 and TRBJ1-1; D gene uncertain. The V gene's germline CDR1 is MNHNY and CDR2 SVGAGI (reference sequence). The CDR3 spans 15 residues. V lost 0 bases and J 2 bases, leaving 10 bases between the germline ends.

CDR3 DNA: TGTGCCAGCAGTTGGACAGGATACGAGCAGTACTTC. Protein sequence: CASSWTGYEQYF. J is TRBJ2-7 and V is TRBV28, with TRBD1 matching over 7 bases. The CDR3 has 12 residues. CDR1 MDHEN and CDR2 SYDVKM come from the germline V gene. V shed 4 bases and J 4 bases; nucleotides not matched to a gene: 1.

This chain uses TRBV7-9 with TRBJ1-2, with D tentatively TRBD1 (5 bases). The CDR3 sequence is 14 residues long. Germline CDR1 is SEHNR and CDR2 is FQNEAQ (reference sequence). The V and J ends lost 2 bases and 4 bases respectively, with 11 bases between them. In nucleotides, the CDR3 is TGTGCCAGCAGCTTAACTGGACAAGTCTATGGCTACACCTTC. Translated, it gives CASSLTGQVYGYTF.

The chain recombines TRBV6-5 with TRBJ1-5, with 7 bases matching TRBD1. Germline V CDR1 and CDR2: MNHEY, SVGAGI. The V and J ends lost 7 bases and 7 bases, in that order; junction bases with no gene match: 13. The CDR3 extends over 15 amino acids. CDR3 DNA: TGTGCCAGCAAAACCCTAGGGGGCTTCGGGCAGCCCCAGCATTTT. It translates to CASKTLGGFGQPQHF.

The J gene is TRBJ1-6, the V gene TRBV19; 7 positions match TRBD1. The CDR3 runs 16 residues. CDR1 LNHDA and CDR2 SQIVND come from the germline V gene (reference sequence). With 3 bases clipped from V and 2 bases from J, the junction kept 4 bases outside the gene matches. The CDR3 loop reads CASSISGTAYNSPLHF. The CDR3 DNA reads TGTGCCAGTAGTATTTCGGGGACAGCCTATAATTCACCCCTCCACTTT.

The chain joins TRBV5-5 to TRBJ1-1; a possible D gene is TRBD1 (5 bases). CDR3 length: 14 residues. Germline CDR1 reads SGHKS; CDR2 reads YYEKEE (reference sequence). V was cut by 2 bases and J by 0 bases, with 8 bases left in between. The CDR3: CASSFSGMNTEAFF. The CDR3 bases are TGTGCCAGCAGCTTCTCAGGGATGAACACTGAAGCTTTCTTT.

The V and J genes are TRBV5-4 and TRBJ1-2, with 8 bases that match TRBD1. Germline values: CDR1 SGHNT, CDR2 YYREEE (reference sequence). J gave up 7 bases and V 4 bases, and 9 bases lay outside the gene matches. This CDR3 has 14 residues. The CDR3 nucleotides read TGTGCCAGCAGCCGTGACTATACAGGGGGTGGCTACACCTTC. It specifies CASSRDYTGGGYTF.

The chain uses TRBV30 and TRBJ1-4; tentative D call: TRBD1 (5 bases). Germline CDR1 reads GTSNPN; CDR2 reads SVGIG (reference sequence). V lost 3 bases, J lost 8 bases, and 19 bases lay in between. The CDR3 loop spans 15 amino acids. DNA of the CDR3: TGTGCCTGGAGCGCGACCGGGACTGAGAGAGAAAAACTGTTTTTT. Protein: CAWSATGTEREKLFF. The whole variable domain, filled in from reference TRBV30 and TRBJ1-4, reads SQTIHQWPATLVQPVGSPLSLECTVEGTSNPNLYWYRQAAGRGLQLLFYSVGIGQISSEVPQNLSASRPQDRQFILSSKKLLLSDSGFYLCAWSATGTEREKLFFGSGTQLSVL.

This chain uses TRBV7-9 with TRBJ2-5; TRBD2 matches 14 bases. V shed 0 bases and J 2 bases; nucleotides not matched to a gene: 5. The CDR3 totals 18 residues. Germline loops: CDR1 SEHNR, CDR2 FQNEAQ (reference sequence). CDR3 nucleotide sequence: TGTGCCAGCAGCTTAGCTTGGGGACTAGCGGGGGTACAAGAGACCCAGTACTTC. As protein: CASSLAWGLAGVQETQYF.

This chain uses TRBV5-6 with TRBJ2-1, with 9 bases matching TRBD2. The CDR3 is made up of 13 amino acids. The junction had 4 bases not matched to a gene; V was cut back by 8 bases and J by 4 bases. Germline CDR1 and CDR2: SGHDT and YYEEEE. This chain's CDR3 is CASISGGYNEQFF. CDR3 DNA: TGTGCCAGTATTAGCGGGGGATACAATGAGCAGTTCTTC.

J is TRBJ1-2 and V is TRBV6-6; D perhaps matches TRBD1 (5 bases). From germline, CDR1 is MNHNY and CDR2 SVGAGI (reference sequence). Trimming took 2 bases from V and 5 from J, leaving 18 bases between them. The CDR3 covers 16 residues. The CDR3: CASSYGVQGKWYGYTF. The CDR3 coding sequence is TGTGCCAGCAGTTACGGAGTCCAGGGTAAATGGTATGGCTACACCTTC.

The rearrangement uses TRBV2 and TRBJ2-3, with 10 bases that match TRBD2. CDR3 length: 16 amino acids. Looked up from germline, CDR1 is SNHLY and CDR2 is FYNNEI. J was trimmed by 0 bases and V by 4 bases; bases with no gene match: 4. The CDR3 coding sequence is TGTGCCAGCAGTGTTACTAGCGGGGCCAGCACAGATACGCAGTATTTT. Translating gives CASSVTSGASTDTQYF.

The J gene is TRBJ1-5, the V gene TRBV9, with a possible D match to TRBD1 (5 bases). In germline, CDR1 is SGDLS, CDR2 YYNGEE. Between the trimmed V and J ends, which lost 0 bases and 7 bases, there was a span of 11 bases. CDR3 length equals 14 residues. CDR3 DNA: TGTGCCAGCAGCGTAGGGGGGGAAGGACAGCCCCAGCATTTT. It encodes CASSVGGEGQPQHF. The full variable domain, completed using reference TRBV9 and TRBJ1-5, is DSGVTQTPKHLITATGQRVTLRCSPRSGDLSVYWYQQSLDQGLQFLIQYYNGEERAKGNILERFSAQQFPDLHSELNLSSLELGDSALYFCASSVGGEGQPQHFGDGTRLSIL.

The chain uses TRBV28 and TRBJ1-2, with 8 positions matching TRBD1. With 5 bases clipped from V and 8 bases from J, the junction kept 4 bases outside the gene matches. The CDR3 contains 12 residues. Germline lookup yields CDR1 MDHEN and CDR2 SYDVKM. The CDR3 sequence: CASSAGTGGYTF. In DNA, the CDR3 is TGTGCCAGCAGTGCCGGGACAGGAGGCTACACCTTC.

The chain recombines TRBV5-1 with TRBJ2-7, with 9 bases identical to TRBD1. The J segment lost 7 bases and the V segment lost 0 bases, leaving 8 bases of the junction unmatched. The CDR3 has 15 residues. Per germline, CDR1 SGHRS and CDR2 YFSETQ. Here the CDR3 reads CASSLGGQGSGEQYF. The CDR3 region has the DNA TGCGCCAGCAGCTTGGGGGGACAGGGATCTGGGGAGCAGTACTTC.

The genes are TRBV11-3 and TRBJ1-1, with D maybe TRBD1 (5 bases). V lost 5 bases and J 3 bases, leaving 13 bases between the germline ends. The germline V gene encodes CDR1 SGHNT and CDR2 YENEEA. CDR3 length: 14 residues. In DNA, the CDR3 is TGTGCCAGCAGCGCAAGGGCGGGGGACACTGAAGCTTTCTTT. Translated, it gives CASSARAGDTEAFF.

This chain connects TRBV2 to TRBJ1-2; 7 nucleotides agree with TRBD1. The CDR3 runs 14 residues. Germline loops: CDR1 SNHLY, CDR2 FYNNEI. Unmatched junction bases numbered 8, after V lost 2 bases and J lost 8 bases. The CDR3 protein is CASSERQGVGGYTF. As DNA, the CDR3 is TGTGCCAGCAGTGAAAGGCAGGGGGTAGGGGGCTACACCTTC. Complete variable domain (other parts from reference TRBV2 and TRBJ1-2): EPEVTQTPSHQVTQMGQEVILRCVPISNHLYFYWYRQILGQKVEFLVSFYNNEISEKSEIFDDQFSVERPDGSNFTLKIRSTKLEDSAMYFCASSERQGVGGYTFGSGTRLTVV.